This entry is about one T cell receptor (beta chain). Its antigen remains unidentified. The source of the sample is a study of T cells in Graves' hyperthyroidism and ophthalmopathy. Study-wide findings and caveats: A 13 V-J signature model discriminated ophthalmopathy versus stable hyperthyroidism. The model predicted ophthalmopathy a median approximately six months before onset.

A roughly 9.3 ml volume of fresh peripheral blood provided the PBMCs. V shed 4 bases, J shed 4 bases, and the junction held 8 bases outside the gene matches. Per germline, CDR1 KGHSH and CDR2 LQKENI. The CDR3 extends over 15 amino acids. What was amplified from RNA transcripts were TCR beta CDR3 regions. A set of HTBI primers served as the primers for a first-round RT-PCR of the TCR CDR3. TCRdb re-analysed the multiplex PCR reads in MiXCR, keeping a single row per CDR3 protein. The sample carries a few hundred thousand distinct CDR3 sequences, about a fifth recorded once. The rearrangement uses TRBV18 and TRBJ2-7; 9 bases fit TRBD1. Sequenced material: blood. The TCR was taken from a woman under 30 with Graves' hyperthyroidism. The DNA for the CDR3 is TGTGCCAGCTCACATACAGGGGGCGAGTTTTACGAGCAGTACTTC. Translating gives CASSHTGGEFYEQYF. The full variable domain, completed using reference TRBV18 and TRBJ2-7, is NAGVMQNPRHLVRRRGQEARLRCSPMKGHSHVYWYRQLPEEGLKFMVYLQKENIIDESGMPKERFSAEFPKEGPSILRIQQVVRGDSAAYFCASSHTGGEFYEQYFGPGTRLTVT.